The rows below give T cell receptor beta chains drawn from one sample of a study of T cells in Graves' hyperthyroidism and ophthalmopathy. TCRdb called the multiplex PCR reads again in MiXCR, with one record for every CDR3 protein. The repertoire holds about 640,000 distinct CDR3 sequences, with more than 20% as singletons. The specimen was blood. These receptors came from a man aged 25 to 40 with Graves' ophthalmopathy. Both conserved end residues are part of each CDR3. Each record gives: V gene, J gene, CDR3 protein.

TRBV15	TRBJ2-3	CATSRALGGSGRTDTQYF
TRBV11-2	TRBJ2-5	CASSQDGTVQETQYF
TRBV6-2/TRBV6-3	TRBJ1-5	CASRPGTGRNQPQHF
TRBV30	TRBJ2-1	CAWSGSGDEQFF
TRBV30	TRBJ2-2	CAWRFIGQGNTGELFF
TRBV28	TRBJ2-1	CASSSSTGTGSPEQFF
TRBV24-1	TRBJ2-1	CATSVKSRNEQFF
TRBV7-2	TRBJ1-2	CASSHFMETNYGYTF
TRBV15	TRBJ2-4	CATSRGMDTLAKNIQYF
TRBV7-8	TRBJ2-3	CASSFTRDGTDTQYF
TRBV5-1	TRBJ1-1	CASTQGMNTEAFF
TRBV5-1	TRBJ2-7	CASRATGGTFYEQYF